This TCR beta chain was documented in a study of PD-1 blockade in mismatch repair-deficient tumors. The V and J ends lost 5 bases and 1 base respectively, with 11 bases between them. The V gene's germline CDR1 is SGHTA and CDR2 FQGNSA. The CDR3 runs to 14 residues. Sequencing used immunoSEQ multiplex PCR; TCRdb keeps in-frame clones, though not all of them. Among over 100,000 clones, about 74% were seen once, and the ten largest hold 4.7%. The material was peripheral blood, obtained about 60 weeks after starting pembrolizumab. J is TRBJ2-5 and V is TRBV7-2; D unresolved. This clonotype was obtained from an adult with mismatch repair-deficient cancer. The CDR3, as DNA: TGTGCCAGCAGCAGCCGCCCGCCCCAAGAGACCCAGTACTTC. Its protein product is CASSSRPPQETQYF.